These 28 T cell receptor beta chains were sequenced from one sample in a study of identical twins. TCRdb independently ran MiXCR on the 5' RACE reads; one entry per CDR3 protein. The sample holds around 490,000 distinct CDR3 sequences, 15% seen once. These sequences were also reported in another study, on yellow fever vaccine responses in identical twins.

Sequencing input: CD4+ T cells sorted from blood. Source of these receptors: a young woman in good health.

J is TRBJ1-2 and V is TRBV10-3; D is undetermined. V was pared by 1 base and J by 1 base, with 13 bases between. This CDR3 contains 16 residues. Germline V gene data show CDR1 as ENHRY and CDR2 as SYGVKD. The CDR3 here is CAISEFGSGFNYGYTF. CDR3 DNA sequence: TGTGCCATCAGTGAGTTCGGCAGCGGATTTAACTATGGCTACACCTTC.

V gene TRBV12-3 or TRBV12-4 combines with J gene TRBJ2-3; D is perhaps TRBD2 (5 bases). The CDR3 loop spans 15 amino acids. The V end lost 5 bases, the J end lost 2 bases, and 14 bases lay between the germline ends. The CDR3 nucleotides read TGTGCCAGCAGTACCAATCCGGACTCCACAGATACGCAGTATTTT. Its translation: CASSTNPDSTDTQYF.

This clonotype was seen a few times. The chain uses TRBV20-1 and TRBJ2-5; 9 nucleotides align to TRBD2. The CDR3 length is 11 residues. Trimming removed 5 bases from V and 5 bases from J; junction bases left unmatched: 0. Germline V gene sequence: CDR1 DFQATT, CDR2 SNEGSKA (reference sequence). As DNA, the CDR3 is TGCAGTGCTCTAGCGGGGGAGACCCAGTACTTC. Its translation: CSALAGETQYF.

CDR3 bases: TGCGCCAGCAGCCAAGATCTGGGACTAGCGGGGGTCACAGATACGCAGTATTTT. Translation: CASSQDLGLAGVTDTQYF. The J gene is TRBJ2-3, the V gene TRBV4-1; 14 positions match TRBD2. The V gene's germline CDR1 is MGHRA and CDR2 YSYEKL. V trimming: 0 bases; J trimming: 2 bases; junction bases outside the gene matches: 4. The CDR3 has 18 amino acids.

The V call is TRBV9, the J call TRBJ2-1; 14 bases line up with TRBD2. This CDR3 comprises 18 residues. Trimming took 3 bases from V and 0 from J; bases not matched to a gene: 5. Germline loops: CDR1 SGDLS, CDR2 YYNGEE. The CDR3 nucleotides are TGTGCCAGCAGCGCGGGACTAGCGGGAGTGAGCTCCTACAATGAGCAGTTCTTC. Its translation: CASSAGLAGVSSYNEQFF.

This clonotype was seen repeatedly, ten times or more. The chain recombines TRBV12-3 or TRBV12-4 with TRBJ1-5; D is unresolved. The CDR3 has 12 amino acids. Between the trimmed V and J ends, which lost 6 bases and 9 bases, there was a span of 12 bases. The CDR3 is CASSYSPGPQHF. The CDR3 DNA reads TGTGCCAGCAGCTACTCCCCTGGGCCCCAGCATTTT.

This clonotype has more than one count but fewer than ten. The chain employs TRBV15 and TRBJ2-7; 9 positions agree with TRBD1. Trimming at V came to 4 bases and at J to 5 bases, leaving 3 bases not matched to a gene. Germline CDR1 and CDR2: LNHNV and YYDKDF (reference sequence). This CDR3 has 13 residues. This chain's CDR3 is CATSKDRGHEQYF. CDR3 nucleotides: TGTGCCACCAGCAAGGACAGGGGCCACGAGCAGTACTTC.

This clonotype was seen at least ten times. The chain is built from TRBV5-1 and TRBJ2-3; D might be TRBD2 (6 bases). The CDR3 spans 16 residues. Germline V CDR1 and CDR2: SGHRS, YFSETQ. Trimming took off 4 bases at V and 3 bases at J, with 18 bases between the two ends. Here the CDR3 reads CASSPSTSSGTDTQYF. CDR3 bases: TGCGCCAGCAGCCCCTCTACTAGCAGCGGTACAGATACGCAGTATTTT. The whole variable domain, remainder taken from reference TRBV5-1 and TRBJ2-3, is KAGVTQTPRYLIKTRGQQVTLSCSPISGHRSVSWYQQTPGQGLQFLFEYFSETQRNKGNFPGRFSGRQFSNSRSEMNVSTLELGDSALYLCASSPSTSSGTDTQYFGPGTRLTVL.

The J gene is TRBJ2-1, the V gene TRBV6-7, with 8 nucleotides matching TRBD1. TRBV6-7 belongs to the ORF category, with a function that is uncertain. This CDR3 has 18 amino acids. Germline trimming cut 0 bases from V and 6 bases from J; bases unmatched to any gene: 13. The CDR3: CASSYSNYPGGEGNEQFF. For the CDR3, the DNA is TGTGCCAGCAGTTACTCGAATTACCCAGGGGGCGAAGGCAATGAGCAGTTCTTC.

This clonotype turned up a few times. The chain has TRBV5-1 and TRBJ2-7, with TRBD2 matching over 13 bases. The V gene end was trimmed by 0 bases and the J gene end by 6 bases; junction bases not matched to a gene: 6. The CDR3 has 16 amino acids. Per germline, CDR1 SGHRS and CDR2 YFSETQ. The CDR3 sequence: CASSLELAGGPGEQYF. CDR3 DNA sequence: TGCGCCAGCAGCTTGGAACTAGCGGGAGGGCCCGGCGAGCAGTACTTC.

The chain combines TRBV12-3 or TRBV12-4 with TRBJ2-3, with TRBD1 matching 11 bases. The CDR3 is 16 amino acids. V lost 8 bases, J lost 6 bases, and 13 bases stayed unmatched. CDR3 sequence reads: CASPRTGGGWMDTQYF. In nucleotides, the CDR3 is TGTGCCAGCCCCAGGACAGGGGGCGGTTGGATGGATACGCAGTATTTT.

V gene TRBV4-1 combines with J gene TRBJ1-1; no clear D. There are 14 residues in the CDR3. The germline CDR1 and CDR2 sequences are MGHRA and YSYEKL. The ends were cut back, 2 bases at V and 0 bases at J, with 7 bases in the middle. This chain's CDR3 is CASSQPTLNTEAFF. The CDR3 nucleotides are TGCGCCAGCAGCCAACCTACATTGAACACTGAAGCTTTCTTT.

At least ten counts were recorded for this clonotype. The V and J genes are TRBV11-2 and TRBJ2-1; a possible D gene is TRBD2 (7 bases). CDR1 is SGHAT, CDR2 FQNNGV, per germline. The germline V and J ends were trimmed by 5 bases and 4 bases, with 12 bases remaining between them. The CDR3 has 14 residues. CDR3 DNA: TGTGCCAGCAGCGGGGGGGCGGTATACAATGAGCAGTTCTTC. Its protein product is CASSGGAVYNEQFF. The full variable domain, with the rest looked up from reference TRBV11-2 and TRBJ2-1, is EAGVAQSPRYKIIEKRQSVAFWCNPISGHATLYWYQQILGQGPKLLIQFQNNGVVDDSQLPKDRFSAERLKGVDSTLKIQPAKLEDSAVYLCASSGGAVYNEQFFGPGTRLTVL.

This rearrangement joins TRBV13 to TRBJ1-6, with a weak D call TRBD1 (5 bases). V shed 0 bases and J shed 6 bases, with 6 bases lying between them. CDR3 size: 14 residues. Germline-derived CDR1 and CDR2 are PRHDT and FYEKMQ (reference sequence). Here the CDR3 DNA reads TGTGCCAGCAGCTTAGGCAGGGTTAATTCACCCCTCCACTTT. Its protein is CASSLGRVNSPLHF.

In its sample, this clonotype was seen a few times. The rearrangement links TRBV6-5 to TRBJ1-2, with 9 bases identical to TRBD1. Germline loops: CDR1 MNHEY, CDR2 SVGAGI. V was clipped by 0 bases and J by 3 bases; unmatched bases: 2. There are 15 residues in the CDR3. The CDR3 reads CASSYSGQGYYGYTF. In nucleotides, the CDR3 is TGTGCCAGCAGTTACTCCGGACAGGGGTACTATGGCTACACCTTC.

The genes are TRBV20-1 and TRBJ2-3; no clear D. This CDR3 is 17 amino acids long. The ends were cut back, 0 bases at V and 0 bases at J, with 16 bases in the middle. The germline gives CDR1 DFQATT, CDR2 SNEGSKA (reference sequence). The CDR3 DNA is TGCAGTGCTAGAGATCAGCCCGACGGAATTAGCACAGATACGCAGTATTTT. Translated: CSARDQPDGISTDTQYF.

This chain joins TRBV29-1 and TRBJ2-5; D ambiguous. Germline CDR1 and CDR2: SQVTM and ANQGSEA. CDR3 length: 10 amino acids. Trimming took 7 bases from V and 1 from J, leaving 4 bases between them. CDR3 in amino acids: CSAIQETQYF. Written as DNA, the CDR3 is TGCAGCGCCATCCAAGAGACCCAGTACTTC.

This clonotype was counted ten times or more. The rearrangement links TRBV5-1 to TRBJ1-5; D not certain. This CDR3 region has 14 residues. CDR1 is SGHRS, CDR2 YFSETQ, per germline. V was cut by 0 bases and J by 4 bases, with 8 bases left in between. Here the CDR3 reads CASSLAGVNQPQHF. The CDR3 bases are TGCGCCAGCAGCTTGGCAGGCGTAAATCAGCCCCAGCATTTT.

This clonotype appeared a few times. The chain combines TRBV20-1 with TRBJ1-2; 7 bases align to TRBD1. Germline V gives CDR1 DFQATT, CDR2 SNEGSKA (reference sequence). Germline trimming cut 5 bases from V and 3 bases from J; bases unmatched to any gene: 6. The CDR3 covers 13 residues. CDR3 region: CSAGKGGDYGYTF. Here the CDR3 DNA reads TGCAGTGCTGGTAAAGGGGGCGACTATGGCTACACCTTC.

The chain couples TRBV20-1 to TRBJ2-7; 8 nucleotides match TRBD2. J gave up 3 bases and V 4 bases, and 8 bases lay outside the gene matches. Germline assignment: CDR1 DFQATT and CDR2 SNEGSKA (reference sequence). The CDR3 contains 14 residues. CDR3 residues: CSATPGSGGYEQYV. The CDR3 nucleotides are TGCAGTGCTACCCCAGGGAGCGGGGGCTACGAGCAGTACGTC.

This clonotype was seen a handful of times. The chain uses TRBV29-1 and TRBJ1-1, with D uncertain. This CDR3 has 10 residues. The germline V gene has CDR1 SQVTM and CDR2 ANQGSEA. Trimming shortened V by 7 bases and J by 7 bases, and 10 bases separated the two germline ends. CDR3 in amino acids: CSGGLLEAFF. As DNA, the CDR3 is TGCAGCGGTGGACTGCTTGAAGCTTTCTTT.

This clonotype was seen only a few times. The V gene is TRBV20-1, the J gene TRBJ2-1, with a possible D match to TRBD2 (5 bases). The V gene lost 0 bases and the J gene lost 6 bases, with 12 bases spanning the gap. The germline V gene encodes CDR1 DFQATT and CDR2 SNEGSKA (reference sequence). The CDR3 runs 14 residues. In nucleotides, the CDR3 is TGCAGTGCTAGAGATCGGCTAGCCTTCAATGAGCAGTTCTTC. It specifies CSARDRLAFNEQFF.

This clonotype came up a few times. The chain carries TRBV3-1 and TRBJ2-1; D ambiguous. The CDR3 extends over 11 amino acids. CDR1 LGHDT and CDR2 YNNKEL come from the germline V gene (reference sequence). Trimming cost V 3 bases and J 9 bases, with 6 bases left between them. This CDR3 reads CASSHIGEQFF. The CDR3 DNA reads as TGTGCCAGCAGCCACATAGGTGAGCAGTTCTTC.

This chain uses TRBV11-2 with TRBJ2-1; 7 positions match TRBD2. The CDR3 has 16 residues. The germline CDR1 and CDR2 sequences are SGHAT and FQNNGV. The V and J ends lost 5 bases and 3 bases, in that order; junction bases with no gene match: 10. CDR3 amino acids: CASSPQGLKSYNEQFF. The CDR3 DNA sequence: TGTGCCAGCAGCCCCCAGGGACTAAAAAGCTACAATGAGCAGTTCTTC.

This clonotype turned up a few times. CDR3 sequence (DNA): TGTGCCAGCTCACCGCTACCGTCACCGACTGGAAACACCATATATTTT. Its protein product is CASSPLPSPTGNTIYF. This sequence joins TRBV18 and TRBJ1-3; no reliable D call. Germline V gene sequence: CDR1 KGHSH, CDR2 LQKENI. V lost 3 bases, J lost 2 bases, and 14 bases lay in between. This CDR3 comprises 16 residues.

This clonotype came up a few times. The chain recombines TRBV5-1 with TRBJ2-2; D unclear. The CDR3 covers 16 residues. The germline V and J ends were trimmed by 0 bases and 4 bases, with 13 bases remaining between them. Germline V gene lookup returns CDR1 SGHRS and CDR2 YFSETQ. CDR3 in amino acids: CASSLALSSPTGELFF. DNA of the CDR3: TGCGCCAGCAGCTTGGCCTTGTCCAGTCCCACCGGGGAGCTGTTTTTT.

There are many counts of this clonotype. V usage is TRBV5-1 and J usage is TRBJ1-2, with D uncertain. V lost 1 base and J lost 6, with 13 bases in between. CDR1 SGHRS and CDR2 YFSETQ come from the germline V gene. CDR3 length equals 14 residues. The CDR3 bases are TGCGCCAGCAGCTTGACGGAAAACGGTCATGGCTACACCTTC. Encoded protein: CASSLTENGHGYTF.

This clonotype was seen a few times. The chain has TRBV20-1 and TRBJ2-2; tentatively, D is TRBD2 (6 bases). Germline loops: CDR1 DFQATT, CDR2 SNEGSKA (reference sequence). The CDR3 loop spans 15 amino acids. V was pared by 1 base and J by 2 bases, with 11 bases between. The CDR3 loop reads CSARAGGVNTGELFF. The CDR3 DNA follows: TGCAGTGCTAGAGCTGGAGGGGTTAACACCGGGGAGCTGTTTTTT.